The 7 T cell receptor beta chains given below trace back to one sample, sequenced in a study of T cell responses to AZD1222 COVID-19 vaccine. Data came from immunoSEQ multiplex PCR; TCRdb stores just in-frame clones and leaves some out. The repertoire holds some 54,000 clones, with roughly 90% as singletons. Material: peripheral blood, obtained on day 0 of AZD1222 vaccination. The receptors here all came from an adult in good health.

The chain carries TRBV28 and TRBJ1-2; D is uncertain. This CDR3 is 11 amino acids long. Deletions cut 8 bases from V and 4 bases from J, with 8 bases between. CDR1 MDHEN and CDR2 SYDVKM come from the germline V gene. This CDR3 reads CASGEVYGYTF. CDR3 sequence (DNA): TGTGCCAGCGGGGAGGTCTATGGCTACACCTTC.

V usage is TRBV4-1 and J usage is TRBJ1-1, with D possibly TRBD1 on 5 matching bases. CDR1 MGHRA and CDR2 YSYEKL come from the germline V gene. CDR3 length: 16 amino acids. V was shortened by 4 bases and J by 1 base, with 16 bases between the two germline ends. The CDR3 nucleotides read TGCGCCAGCAGCCCGGAGAAGGGGACTAAGAACACTGAAGCTTTCTTT. Its translation: CASSPEKGTKNTEAFF.

The chain combines TRBV9 with TRBJ2-7; D tentatively reads TRBD1 or TRBD2 (5 bases each). Germline-derived CDR1 and CDR2 are SGDLS and YYNGEE. This CDR3 has 15 amino acids. V lost 4 bases to trimming and J lost 6 bases, with 20 bases between them. The CDR3 sequence: CASSRGQGVSSEQYF. The CDR3 DNA follows: TGTGCCAGCAGCCGAGGGCAGGGCGTTTCGTCCGAGCAGTACTTC.

J is TRBJ2-3 and V is TRBV24-1; D unresolved. V was trimmed by 9 bases and J by 6 bases, leaving 9 bases between them. The CDR3 runs to 11 residues. The germline CDR1 and CDR2 sequences are KGHDR and SFDVKD. The CDR3 here is CATSWWDTQYF. CDR3 DNA sequence: TGTGCCACCTCTTGGTGGGATACGCAGTATTTT.

The chain combines TRBV6-5 with TRBJ1-1; D remains ambiguous. Per germline, CDR1 MNHEY and CDR2 SVGAGI. This CDR3 is 13 amino acids long. V was trimmed by 5 bases and J by 5 bases, leaving 12 bases between them. This chain's CDR3 is CASSPPQETEAFF. DNA of the CDR3: TGTGCCAGCAGTCCACCGCAGGAGACTGAAGCTTTCTTT.

The chain employs TRBV3-1 (or the pseudogene TRBV3-2) and TRBJ2-3, with TRBD2 matching 9 bases. This CDR3 region has 20 residues. V gave up 0 bases and J gave up 7 bases; unmatched junction bases: 20. Germline V gene sequence: CDR1 LGHDT, CDR2 YNNKEL (reference sequence). Here the CDR3 reads CASSQDLAFAASGMRNTQYF. The CDR3 nucleotides read TGTGCCAGCAGCCAAGATCTGGCGTTCGCGGCTAGCGGGATGCGAAATACGCAGTATTTT.

The chain combines TRBV11-2 with TRBJ2-1; D possibly corresponds to TRBD2 (5 bases). V lost 0 bases to trimming and J lost 4 bases, with 10 bases between them. The CDR3 runs to 15 residues. Germline CDR1 is SGHAT and CDR2 is FQNNGV. DNA of the CDR3: TGTGCCAGCAGCTTAGATATTCCGGGGTACAATGAGCAGTTCTTC. Translated, it gives CASSLDIPGYNEQFF.